These 17 T cell receptor beta chains were sequenced from one sample in a study of T-cell memory formation after mild COVID-19. From the 5' RACE reads, TCRdb called clonotypes with MiXCR, one entry per CDR3 protein. The sample yields approximately 580,000 distinct CDR3 sequences, roughly 22% seen once. Sequenced material: PBMCs or a T cell subset sorted from them (not recorded which). These receptors all come from an adult woman who had mild COVID-19 (a few samples of this study predate the infection). Cell type and time point are not known.

This clonotype appeared many times. J is TRBJ2-1 and V is TRBV5-1; D perhaps matches TRBD2 (6 bases). The germline CDR1 and CDR2 sequences are SGHRS and YFSETQ. The V and J ends lost 2 bases and 4 bases respectively, with 13 bases between them. The CDR3 totals 15 residues. DNA of the CDR3: TGCGCCAGCAGCTTCTCTAGCGAGGCGTACAATGAGCAGTTCTTC. Protein: CASSFSSEAYNEQFF.

This clonotype was found a few times. The gene calls are TRBV4-2 and TRBJ2-7; D gene ambiguous. The CDR3 contains 16 residues. V was clipped by 0 bases and J by 0 bases, with 12 bases between them. Germline CDR1 and CDR2: LGHNA and YNFKEQ. The DNA for the CDR3 is TGTGCCAGCAGCCAAGAAGGCGTATCCATCTCCTACGAGCAGTACTTC. Residues: CASSQEGVSISYEQYF.

The rearrangement uses TRBV4-3 and TRBJ2-1; 8 bases are a match to TRBD2. Germline CDR1 is LGHNA and CDR2 is YSLEER. The CDR3 totals 14 residues. Losses at the gene ends were 4 bases for V and 9 bases for J; bases not matched to a gene: 8. CDR3 amino acids: CASSPPGGQSEQFF. The CDR3 DNA is TGCGCCAGCAGCCCCCCGGGGGGGCAGAGTGAGCAGTTCTTC.

This chain connects TRBV6-5 to TRBJ1-2; 7 bases agree with TRBD1. Germline-derived CDR1 and CDR2 are MNHEY and SVGAGI. V shed 5 bases, J shed 8 bases, and the junction held 5 bases outside the gene matches. The CDR3 spans 12 residues. In DNA, the CDR3 is TGTGCCAGCAGTACCGACAGGGTCGGCTACACCTTC. It is translated as CASSTDRVGYTF.

This clonotype was observed many times. The chain is built from TRBV7-9 and TRBJ2-1; D possibly matches TRBD1 or TRBD2 (6 bases each). The CDR3 covers 16 residues. Germline CDR1 is SEHNR and CDR2 is FQNEAQ (reference sequence). The V end was cut by 7 bases, the J end by 3 bases, with 19 bases between. The CDR3 sequence: CASNTNRVGGYNEQFF. In nucleotides, the CDR3 is TGTGCCAGCAACACGAACAGGGTCGGGGGCTACAATGAGCAGTTCTTC.

This clonotype has only a few counts. The V and J genes are TRBV29-1 and TRBJ1-1; D remains unclear. This CDR3 is 13 amino acids long. The germline V gene encodes CDR1 SQVTM and CDR2 ANQGSEA. V shed 4 bases and J shed 1 base, with 10 bases lying between them. DNA of the CDR3: TGCAGCGTTGTAGTACGTAGGAACACTGAAGCTTTCTTT. Protein product: CSVVVRRNTEAFF.

The chain is built from TRBV6-5 and TRBJ2-7; the D gene is possibly TRBD2 (5 bases). The CDR3 contains 13 residues. Trimming removed 10 bases at V and 4 bases at J, with 17 bases between. Germline values: CDR1 MNHEY, CDR2 SVGAGI. The CDR3 DNA follows: TGTGCCACCAGCTATGGTGCGGGTTACGAGCAGTACTTC. It is translated as CATSYGAGYEQYF.

The chain couples TRBV20-1 to TRBJ1-2; 7 bases fit TRBD1. J gave up 7 bases and V 0 bases, and 11 bases lay outside the gene matches. CDR1 DFQATT and CDR2 SNEGSKA come from the germline V gene (reference sequence). The CDR3 runs 15 residues. As DNA, the CDR3 is TGCAGTGCTAGAGACCTAACAGGGGTGTTCTTTGGCTACACCTTC. Its protein is CSARDLTGVFFGYTF.

The sample holds a few counts of this clonotype. This chain uses TRBV11-2 with TRBJ2-1; 7 bases match TRBD2. The V gene end was trimmed by 5 bases and the J gene end by 5 bases; junction bases not matched to a gene: 12. The V gene's germline CDR1 is SGHAT and CDR2 FQNNGV. This CDR3 has 16 amino acids. The CDR3 loop reads CASSHQSGGSNNEQFF. CDR3 DNA: TGTGCCAGCAGCCATCAGTCGGGCGGGAGTAACAATGAGCAGTTCTTC.

The rearrangement uses TRBV29-1 and TRBJ2-1; D is ambiguous. Germline assignment: CDR1 SQVTM and CDR2 ANQGSEA. The V end was cut by 7 bases, the J end by 1 base, with 11 bases between. This CDR3 has 13 residues. The chain's CDR3 is CSGELGSYNEQFF. The CDR3 nucleotides are TGCAGCGGAGAGTTGGGGTCCTACAATGAGCAGTTCTTC.

V and J are TRBV4-2 and TRBJ2-1; 12 nucleotides match TRBD2. Germline loops: CDR1 LGHNA, CDR2 YNFKEQ. J lost 6 bases, V lost 5 bases, and 11 bases had no gene match. The CDR3 runs to 17 residues. Written as DNA, the CDR3 is TGTGCCAGCAGCTTTCGACTAGCGGGAGATATTAGCAATGAGCAGTTCTTC. Protein sequence: CASSFRLAGDISNEQFF.

The chain combines TRBV6-2 or TRBV6-3 with TRBJ2-1; no definite D call. Trimming left V 0 bases short and J 10 bases short, with 10 bases between. Germline assignment: CDR1 MNHEY and CDR2 SVGEGT. This CDR3 has 13 residues. This CDR3 reads CASSYSTLAEQFF. CDR3 DNA: TGTGCCAGCAGTTACTCGACTCTTGCAGAGCAGTTCTTC.

The chain links TRBV12-3 or TRBV12-4 to TRBJ2-1, with 10 nucleotides matching TRBD2. This CDR3 comprises 12 residues. V shed 5 bases and J 12 bases; nucleotides not matched to a gene: 4. The DNA for the CDR3 is TGTGCCAGCAGTCAAGCGGGGGGGTCGCAGTTCTTC. It yields the protein CASSQAGGSQFF.

The rearrangement joins TRBV9 to TRBJ2-5; a weak D match, TRBD1 (5 bases). CDR3 length equals 15 residues. Germline-derived CDR1 and CDR2 are SGDLS and YYNGEE. V was trimmed by 4 bases and J by 0 bases, leaving 13 bases between them. This chain's CDR3 is CASSLVGQNQETQYF. CDR3 DNA: TGTGCCAGCAGCCTAGTGGGGCAGAACCAAGAGACCCAGTACTTC.

The rearrangement joins TRBV5-1 to TRBJ2-1; TRBD1 is a possible D gene (5 bases). The germline gives CDR1 SGHRS, CDR2 YFSETQ. This CDR3 comprises 17 residues. V was pared by 0 bases and J by 1 base, with 14 bases between. CDR3: CASSLANGRDSYNEQFF. The CDR3 DNA reads as TGCGCCAGCAGCTTGGCCAATGGCAGGGATTCCTACAATGAGCAGTTCTTC.

This chain uses TRBV5-1 with TRBJ2-1, with 13 positions matching TRBD2. The germline V gene encodes CDR1 SGHRS and CDR2 YFSETQ. The junction had 10 bases not matched to a gene; V was cut back by 4 bases and J by 6 bases. The CDR3 loop spans 17 amino acids. The CDR3 region is CASSPLLAGGLSNEQFF. DNA for the CDR3: TGCGCCAGCAGCCCCTTACTAGCGGGGGGGTTAAGCAATGAGCAGTTCTTC.

This clonotype was seen a handful of times. The chain uses TRBV5-1 and TRBJ2-1, with D unresolved. Germline-derived CDR1 and CDR2 are SGHRS and YFSETQ. The length of the CDR3 is 15 residues. Trimming took off 0 bases at V and 7 bases at J, with 14 bases between the two ends. The CDR3 spells CASSLESAFRNEQFF. CDR3 nucleotides: TGCGCCAGCAGCTTGGAGTCGGCGTTTAGGAATGAGCAGTTCTTC.